What follows is one TCR beta chain and its context. The antigen is not known. This specimen comes from a study of siplizumab effects on memory and regulatory T cells. This table comes from immunoSEQ multiplex PCR, and its TCRdb copy is limited to in-frame clones, with some not included. The table lists about 91,000 clones, more than 85% of them singletons. This CDR3 has 15 amino acids. Germline CDR1 and CDR2: MNHEY and SMNVEV (reference sequence). V lost 4 bases to trimming and J lost 8 bases; unmatched junction nucleotides: 4. Broader study findings: Alloreactive CD4+ clones that could be mapped were on average about 74% Treg-derived with siplizumab, against approximately 28% in controls. A minor share of alloreactive clones matched unstimulated subsets. Siplizumab cultures yielded proliferating Tregs whose suppressive function was not confirmed.

The source material was CD8+ T cells sorted from blood. The chain couples TRBV27 to TRBJ2-1, with TRBD2 matching 14 bases. This receptor was identified in a human donor in good health. The DNA for the CDR3 is TGTGCCAGCAGTTCGACTAGCGGGGGGGCCGATGAGCAGTTCTTC. Translating gives CASSSTSGGADEQFF.